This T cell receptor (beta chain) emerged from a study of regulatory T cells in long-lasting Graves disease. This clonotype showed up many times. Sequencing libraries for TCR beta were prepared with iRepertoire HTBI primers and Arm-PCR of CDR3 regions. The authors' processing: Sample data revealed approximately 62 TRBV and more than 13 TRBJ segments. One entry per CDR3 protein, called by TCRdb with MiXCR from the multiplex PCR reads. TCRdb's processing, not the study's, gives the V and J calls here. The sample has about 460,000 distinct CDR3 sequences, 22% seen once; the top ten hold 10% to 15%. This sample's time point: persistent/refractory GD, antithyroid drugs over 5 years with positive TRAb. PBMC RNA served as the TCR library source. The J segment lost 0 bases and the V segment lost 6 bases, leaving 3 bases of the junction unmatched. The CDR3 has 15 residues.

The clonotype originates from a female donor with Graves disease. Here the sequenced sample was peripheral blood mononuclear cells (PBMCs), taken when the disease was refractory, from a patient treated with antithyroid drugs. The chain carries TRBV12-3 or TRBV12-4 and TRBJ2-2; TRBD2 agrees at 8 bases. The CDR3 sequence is CASSLLAANTGELFF. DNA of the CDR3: TGTGCCAGCAGCTTACTAGCGGCGAACACCGGGGAGCTGTTTTTT.